The present T cell receptor (beta chain) was sequenced within a study of blood T cell repertoires in COVID-19. The method was immunoSEQ multiplex PCR; TCRdb's version includes in-frame clones alone and lacks a portion of them. The data show roughly 100,000 clones, with about 80% seen just once and over 10% held by the top ten. CDR1 is MDHEN, CDR2 SYDVKM, per germline. The length of the CDR3 is 16 residues. Trimming left V 6 bases short and J 0 bases short, with 15 bases between. This TCR was sampled from a human donor in a cohort sampled during active or convalescent COVID-19. Sequenced sample: peripheral blood. The rearrangement uses TRBV28 and TRBJ1-3; D not resolved. The CDR3 region has the DNA TGTGCCAGCAGGGCGATGGGCTTCGACTCTGGAAACACCATATATTTT. It encodes CASRAMGFDSGNTIYF.